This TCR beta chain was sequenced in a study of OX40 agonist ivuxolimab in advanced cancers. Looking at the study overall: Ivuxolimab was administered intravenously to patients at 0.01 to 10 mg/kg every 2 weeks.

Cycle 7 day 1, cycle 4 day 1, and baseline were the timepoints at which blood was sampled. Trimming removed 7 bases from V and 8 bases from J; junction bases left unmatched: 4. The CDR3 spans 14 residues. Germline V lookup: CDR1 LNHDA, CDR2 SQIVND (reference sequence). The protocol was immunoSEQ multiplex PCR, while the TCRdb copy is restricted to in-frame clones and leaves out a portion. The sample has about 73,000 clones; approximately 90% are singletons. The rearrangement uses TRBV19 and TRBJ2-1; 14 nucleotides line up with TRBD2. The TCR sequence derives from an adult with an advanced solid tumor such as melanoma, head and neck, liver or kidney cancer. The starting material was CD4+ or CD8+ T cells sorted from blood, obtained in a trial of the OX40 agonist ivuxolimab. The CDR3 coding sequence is TGTGCCAGTACCGGACTAGCGGGAGGTCATGAGCAGTTCTTC. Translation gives CASTGLAGGHEQFF.